The 3 T cell receptor beta chains below all came from one sample that was sequenced in a study of blood T cell repertoires in COVID-19. Method: immunoSEQ multiplex PCR; TCRdb's copy keeps in-frame clones and lacks some. There are about 170,000 clones in the sample; over 80% occur only once, and about 5% lies in the top ten. Sequences were obtained from peripheral blood. All receptors derive from a woman between 45 and 65 years old with acute or convalescent COVID-19.

V and J are TRBV12-3 or TRBV12-4 and TRBJ1-6; D gene unclear. V was trimmed by 2 bases and J by 7 bases, leaving 6 bases between them. The CDR3 has 13 residues. The CDR3 here is CASSLYENSPLHF. CDR3 bases: TGTGCCAGCAGTTTATACGAGAATTCACCCCTCCACTTT.

The chain combines TRBV4-3 with TRBJ1-3, with 7 nucleotides matching TRBD1. The CDR3 extends over 17 amino acids. The trim removed 0 bases at V and 7 bases at J, leaving 12 bases unmatched. Per germline, CDR1 LGHNA and CDR2 YSLEER. The CDR3 region is CASSQDLGTAWGNTIYF. Here the CDR3 DNA reads TGCGCCAGCAGCCAAGATCTTGGGACAGCCTGGGGGAACACCATATATTTT.

In DNA form, the CDR3 reads TGTGCCAGCAGCTTAGGCCTAGCGGGGGGGCTTAATCCCGGGGAGCTGTTTTTT. Protein: CASSLGLAGGLNPGELFF. V and J are TRBV11-2 and TRBJ2-2; 12 bases match TRBD2. Per germline, CDR1 SGHAT and CDR2 FQNNGV. The V and J ends lost 1 base and 6 bases, in that order; junction bases with no gene match: 9. CDR3 length equals 18 residues.